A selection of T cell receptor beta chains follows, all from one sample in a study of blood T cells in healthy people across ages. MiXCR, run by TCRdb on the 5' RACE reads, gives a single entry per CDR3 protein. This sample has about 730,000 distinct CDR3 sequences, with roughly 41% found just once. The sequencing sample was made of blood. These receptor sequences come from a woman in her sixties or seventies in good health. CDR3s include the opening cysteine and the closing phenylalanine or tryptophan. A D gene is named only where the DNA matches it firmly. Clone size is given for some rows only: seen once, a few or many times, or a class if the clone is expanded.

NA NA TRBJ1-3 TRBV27 TGTGCCAGCAGTTTATCCCAAGGAAACACCATATATTTT CASSLSQGNTIYF
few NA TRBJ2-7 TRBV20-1 TGCAGTGCTAGAGATTTTCAGGGCGAGCAGTACTTC CSARDFQGEQYF
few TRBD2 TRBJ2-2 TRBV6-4 TGTGCCAGCAGCAAACTAGCGGACAACACCGGGGAGCTGTTTTTT CASSKLADNTGELFF
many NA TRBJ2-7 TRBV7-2 TGTGCCAGCAGCTTAGCGGAGGGAGGCCCCTACGAGCAGTACTTC CASSLAEGGPYEQYF
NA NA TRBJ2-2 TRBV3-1 TGTGCCAGCAGCCTGAACGGCGGGGAGCTGTTTTTT CASSLNGGELFF
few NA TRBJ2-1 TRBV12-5 TGTGCTAGTACCCGCGGCAGGGACAATGAGCAGTTCTTC CASTRGRDNEQFF
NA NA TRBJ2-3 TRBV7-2 TGTGCCAGCAGCTTAAGACAGGCAGGGTCCACAGATACGCAGTATTTT CASSLRQAGSTDTQYF
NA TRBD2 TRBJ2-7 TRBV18 TGTGCCGGCTCACCGACTAGCGGGAGGACCCACGAGCAGTACTTC CAGSPTSGRTHEQYF
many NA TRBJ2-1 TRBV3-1 TGTGCCAGCAGCCAAAGCGAGGGGAGGGAGCAGTTCTTC CASSQSEGREQFF
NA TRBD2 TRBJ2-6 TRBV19 TGTGCCAGTAGCCTAGCGGGAGCTTCGGGGGCCAACGTCCTGACTTTC CASSLAGASGANVLTF
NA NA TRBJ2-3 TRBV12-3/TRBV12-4 TGTGCCAGCAGGGTCGGGAGAGGGGGCGCAGATACGCAGTATTTT CASRVGRGGADTQYF
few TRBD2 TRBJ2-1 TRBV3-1 TGTGCCAGCAGCCGGACTAGCGGGGGGGCGGCGTACAATGAGCAGTTCTTC CASSRTSGGAAYNEQFF
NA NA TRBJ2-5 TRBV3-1 TGTGCCAGCAGCCGACCAGGTGGGGTGGTGCAGTACTTC CASSRPGGVVQYF
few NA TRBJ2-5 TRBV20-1 TGCAGTGTTGTGGTGGGGGGAACACAAGAGACCCAGTACTTC CSVVVGGTQETQYF
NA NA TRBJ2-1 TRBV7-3 TGTGCCAGCAGTCAGATACTAGCTTCCCACAATGAGCAGTTCTTC CASSQILASHNEQFF
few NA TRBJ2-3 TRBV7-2 TGTGCCAGCAGTAACCGGGGGGCGGGAAGGACAGATACGCAGTATTTT CASSNRGAGRTDTQYF
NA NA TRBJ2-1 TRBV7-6 TGTGCCAGCAGCCACCGGGAGTCCTACAATGAGCAGTTCTTC CASSHRESYNEQFF
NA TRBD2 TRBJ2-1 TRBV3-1 TGTGCCAGCGGCCGCACTAGCGGGTACACTGAGCAGTTCTTC CASGRTSGYTEQFF
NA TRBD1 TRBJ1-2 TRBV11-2 TGTGCCAGCAGCGCCTCCGGGACAGGGGGCGCGTGGTATGACTACACCTTC CASSASGTGGAWYDYTF
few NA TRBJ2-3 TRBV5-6 TGTGCCAGCAGTCCCAGACAGGCACTAGATACGCAGTATTTT CASSPRQALDTQYF
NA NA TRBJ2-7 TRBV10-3 TGTGCCATCAGTGAGGGATTCTCCTACGAGCAGTACTTC CAISEGFSYEQYF
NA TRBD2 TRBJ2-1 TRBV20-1 TGCAGTGCTAGGGCAATGGGACTAGCGACCGGTGAGCAGTTCTTC CSARAMGLATGEQFF
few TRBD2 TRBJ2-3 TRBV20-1 TGCAGTGCGCCGTGGCGGGAGGGCCCCGATACGCAGTATTTT CSAPWREGPDTQYF
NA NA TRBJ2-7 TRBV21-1 TGTGCCAGCAGCAAATACAACAGATCCTCCTACGAGCAGTACTTC CASSKYNRSSYEQYF
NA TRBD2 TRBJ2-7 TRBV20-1 TGCAGTGCTTGGGGTAGCGGGAGCTACGAGCAGTACTTC CSAWGSGSYEQYF
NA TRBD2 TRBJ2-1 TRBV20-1 TGCAGTGTAGAAGGGACTAGCAACAATGAGCAGTTCTTC CSVEGTSNNEQFF
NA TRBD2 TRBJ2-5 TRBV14 TGTGCCAGCAGCCAAGACGCTAGCGGCCAAGAGACCCAGTACTTC CASSQDASGQETQYF
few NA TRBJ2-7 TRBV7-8 TGTGCCAGCAGCTTATGGGCGGCCGGCTACGAGCAGTACTTC CASSLWAAGYEQYF
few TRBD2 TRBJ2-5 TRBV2 TGTGCCAGCACTCAGCGGGGGGCGGGGGAGACCCAGTACTTC CASTQRGAGETQYF
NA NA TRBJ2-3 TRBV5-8 TGTGCCAGCAGCTTCTCCTGGGGCCAACAGATGGATACGCAGTATTTT CASSFSWGQQMDTQYF
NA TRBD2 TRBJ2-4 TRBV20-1 TGCAGTGCTAGCGGGGGGTGGGCCAAAAACATTCAGTACTTC CSASGGWAKNIQYF
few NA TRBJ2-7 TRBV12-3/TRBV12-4 TGTGCCAGCAGTCCCGCTCTGGAAAACTACGAGCAGTACTTC CASSPALENYEQYF
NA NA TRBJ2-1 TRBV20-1 TGCAGTGCTAGAGAGTTAAGCTACAATGAGCAGTTCTTC CSARELSYNEQFF
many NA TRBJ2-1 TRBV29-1 TGCAGCGTTGATAGGGGTTCGTACAATGAGCAGTTCTTC CSVDRGSYNEQFF
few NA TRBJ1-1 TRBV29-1 TGCAGCACCAACGGGGGAGCGAGCACTGAAGCTTTCTTT CSTNGGASTEAFF
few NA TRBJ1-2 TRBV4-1 TGCGCCAGCAGCCAAGACCAGGGGCACAACTATGGCTACACCTTC CASSQDQGHNYGYTF
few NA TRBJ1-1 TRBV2 TGTGCCAGCAGGACAGAGGGATATGGCACTGAAGCTTTCTTT CASRTEGYGTEAFF
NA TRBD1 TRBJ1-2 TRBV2 TGTGCCAGCAGCGACGGACAGGGCCATGGCTACACCTTC CASSDGQGHGYTF
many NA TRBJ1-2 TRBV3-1 TGTGCCAGCAGCCAAGATGGAGCTAACTATGGCTACACCTTC CASSQDGANYGYTF
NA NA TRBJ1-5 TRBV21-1 TGTGCCAGCGGGGCCTCACGGGGGCGGAGGAATCAGCCCCAGCATTTT CASGASRGRRNQPQHF
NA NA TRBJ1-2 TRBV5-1 TGTGCCAGCAGCTTGGAGGCAGCCTCAGGAGGCTACACCTTC CASSLEAASGGYTF
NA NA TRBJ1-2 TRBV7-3 TGTGCCAGCAGCCCAACCGCGGGTCAAGGGTATGGCTACACCTTC CASSPTAGQGYGYTF
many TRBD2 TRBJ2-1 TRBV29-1 TGCAGCGCCGGGGGACTAGCTACTTCAAGCTCCTACAATGAGCAGTTCTTC CSAGGLATSSSYNEQFF
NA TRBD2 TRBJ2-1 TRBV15 TGTACCACCAGCAGTGCCCGTAGTAGCGGGAGGTACAATGAGCAGTTCTTC CTTSSARSSGRYNEQFF
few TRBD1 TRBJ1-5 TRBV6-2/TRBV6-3 TGTGCCAGCCTGGACAGGGGGCATCAGCCCCAGCATTTT CASLDRGHQPQHF
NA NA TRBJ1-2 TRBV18 TGTGCCAGCTCACCACCTGAACAGTTCTATGGCTACACCTTC CASSPPEQFYGYTF
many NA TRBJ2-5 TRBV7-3 TGTGCCAGCAGCGTAGGACGGACAGAGACCCAGTACTTC CASSVGRTETQYF
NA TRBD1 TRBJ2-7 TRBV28 TGTGCCAGCAGTGACAGGGGGAATACCCAGTACTTC CASSDRGNTQYF
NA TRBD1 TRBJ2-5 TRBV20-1 TGCAGTTCCCCGGGACAGCAAGAGACCCAGTACTTC CSSPGQQETQYF